This T cell receptor beta chain was sequenced in a study of cytomegalovirus exposure and HLA in healthy donors. Study summary: In an earlier analysis, around 100 million unique TCR beta sequences were found from about 180 million T cells.

The study ran its PCR with 60 Vbeta and 13 Jbeta primers. The assay was immunoSEQ multiplex PCR, and TCRdb's table has in-frame clones only and misses some. The sample has 150,000 to 200,000 clones, roughly four fifths seen once. Points on this clone: What it recognizes is unknown.

Study-level results: Highly shared sequence variants in one cluster were likely a sequencing artifact. Cytomegalovirus status was reportedly diagnosed by the classifier with high specificity and sensitivity. The study labeled 150 to 200 TCR beta chains cytomegalovirus-associated.

The TCR was taken from a man aged 45-60 years in good health and CMV-seropositive. The sequenced sample consisted of PBMCs.

The CDR3 nucleotides are TGTGCCAGCTCACCACAGGGGATGAACACTGAAGCTTTCTTT. Residues: CASSPQGMNTEAFF. The chain employs TRBV18 and TRBJ1-1, with D maybe TRBD1 (5 bases). Germline CDR1 and CDR2: KGHSH and LQKENI. This CDR3 contains 14 residues. V was trimmed by 1 base and J by 0 bases, leaving 6 bases between them. The full variable domain, in which reference TRBV18 and TRBJ1-1 provide the parts outside the CDR3, is NAGVMQNPRHLVRRRGQEARLRCSPMKGHSHVYWYRQLPEEGLKFMVYLQKENIIDESGMPKERFSAEFPKEGPSILRIQQVVRGDSAAYFCASSPQGMNTEAFFGQGTRLTVV.